This TCR beta chain is drawn from a study of blood T cell repertoires in COVID-19. Losses at the gene ends were 11 bases for V and 1 base for J; bases not matched to a gene: 5. Germline lookup yields CDR1 SNHLY and CDR2 FYNNEI. The CDR3 has 13 amino acids. The table came from immunoSEQ multiplex PCR; TCRdb's copy has only in-frame clones and leaves some out. The sample shows just under 350,000 clones, 85% to 90% of them seen only once. The chain combines TRBV2 with TRBJ1-1, with 9 bases fitting TRBD1. The TCR originated in a woman between 65 and 79 years old with COVID-19, enrolled during active disease. What was sequenced was peripheral blood. CDR3 region: CAVQGAENTEAFF. CDR3 bases: TGTGCCGTACAGGGGGCTGAGAACACTGAAGCTTTCTTT.